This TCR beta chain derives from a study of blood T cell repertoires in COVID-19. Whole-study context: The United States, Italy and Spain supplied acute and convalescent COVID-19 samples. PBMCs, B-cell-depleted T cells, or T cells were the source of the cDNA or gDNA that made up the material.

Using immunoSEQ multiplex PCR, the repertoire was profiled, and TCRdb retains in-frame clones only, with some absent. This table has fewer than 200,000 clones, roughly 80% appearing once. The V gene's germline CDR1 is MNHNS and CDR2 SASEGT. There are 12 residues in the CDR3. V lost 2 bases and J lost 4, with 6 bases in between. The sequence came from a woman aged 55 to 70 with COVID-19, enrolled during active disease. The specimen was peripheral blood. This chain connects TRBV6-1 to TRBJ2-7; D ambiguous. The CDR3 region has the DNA TGTGCCAGCAGTGAATCGAGGTACGAGCAGTACGTC. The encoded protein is CASSESRYEQYV.